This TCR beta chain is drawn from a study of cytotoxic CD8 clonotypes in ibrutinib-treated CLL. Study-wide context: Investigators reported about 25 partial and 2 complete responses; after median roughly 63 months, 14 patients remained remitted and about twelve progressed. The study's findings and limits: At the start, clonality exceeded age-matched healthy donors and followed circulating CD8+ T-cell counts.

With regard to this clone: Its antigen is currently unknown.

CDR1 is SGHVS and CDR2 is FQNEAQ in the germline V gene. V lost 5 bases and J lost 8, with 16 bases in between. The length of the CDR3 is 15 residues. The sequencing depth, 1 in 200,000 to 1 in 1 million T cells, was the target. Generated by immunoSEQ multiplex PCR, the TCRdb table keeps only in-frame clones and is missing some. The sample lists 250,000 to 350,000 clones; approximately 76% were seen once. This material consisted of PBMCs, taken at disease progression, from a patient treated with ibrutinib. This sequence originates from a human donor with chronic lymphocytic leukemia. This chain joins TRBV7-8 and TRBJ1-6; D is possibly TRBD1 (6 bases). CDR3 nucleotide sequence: TGTGCCAGCAGCCCATTTGGGGGGGCTGATTCACCCCTCCACTTT. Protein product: CASSPFGGADSPLHF.